These 9 T cell receptor beta chains originate from one sample sequenced in a study of beta chain features in type 1 diabetes. Every bit of the isolated RNA underwent reverse transcription, so sequencing read expressed TCRB transcripts. TCRdb's copy holds only in-frame clones and misses some; the assay was immunoSEQ multiplex PCR. The data contain around 430,000 clones, approximately 28% of them singletons. The sequenced material came from naive CD4+ T cells from blood. The receptor set was obtained from a man between 18 and 35 years old in good health.

V is TRBV19 and J is TRBJ2-7, with 9 bases identical to TRBD1. This CDR3 spans 15 amino acids. V dropped 5 bases and J dropped 3; count of bases not matched to a gene: 8. CDR1 LNHDA and CDR2 SQIVND come from the germline V gene (reference sequence). For the CDR3, the DNA is TGTGCCAGTAGTCTGACCGGGACAGGGAGCTACGAGCAGTACTTC. This codes for CASSLTGTGSYEQYF.

The CDR3: CSVEIGVNTEAFF. CDR3 DNA: TGCAGCGTTGAGATTGGGGTGAACACTGAAGCTTTCTTT. This sequence joins TRBV29-1 and TRBJ1-1; D is ambiguous. V was cut by 3 bases and J by 0 bases, with 8 bases left in between. Germline-derived CDR1 and CDR2 are SQVTM and ANQGSEA. CDR3 length: 13 amino acids.

This clone was seen a handful of times. V is TRBV5-1 and J is TRBJ2-7; TRBD1 is a possible D gene (6 bases). Trimming stripped 4 bases from V and 3 bases from J, with 14 bases between. This CDR3 has 14 amino acids. CDR1 is SGHRS, CDR2 YFSETQ, per germline. In DNA, the CDR3 is TGCGCCAGCAGCGGCACAGGGAGCGGCTACGAGCAGTACTTC. Residues: CASSGTGSGYEQYF.

Note on this clone: Distinct nucleotide sequences in the sample also encode this CDR3. The rearrangement joins TRBV7-2 to TRBJ2-5; a weak D match, TRBD2 (6 bases). V lost 5 bases, J lost 1 base, and 11 bases lay in between. Per the germline V gene, CDR1 is SGHTA and CDR2 is FQGNSA. The CDR3 totals 14 residues. CDR3 in DNA: TGTGCCAGCAGCGTGACCGGGGGCCAAGAGACCCAGTACTTC. Protein sequence: CASSVTGGQETQYF.

This clone was observed a handful of times. The rearrangement uses TRBV7-2 and TRBJ1-2; a weak D match, TRBD1 (6 bases). The germline V gene encodes CDR1 SGHTA and CDR2 FQGNSA. Trimming took 7 bases from V and 6 from J, leaving 18 bases between them. The CDR3 is made up of 14 amino acids. CDR3 sequence reads: CASNVVGGANGYTF. The CDR3 nucleotides read TGTGCCAGCAACGTCGTGGGGGGCGCGAATGGCTACACCTTC.

In its sample, this clone was seen a few times. V is TRBV27 and J is TRBJ2-5, with 8 bases identical to TRBD2. Germline assignment: CDR1 MNHEY and CDR2 SMNVEV (reference sequence). Unmatched junction bases numbered 8, after V lost 3 bases and J lost 5 bases. CDR3 length: 15 residues. This CDR3 reads CASSFIGAGGETQYF. The CDR3 DNA follows: TGTGCCAGCAGTTTCATAGGCGCGGGAGGCGAGACCCAGTACTTC.

The chain links TRBV28 to TRBJ1-2, with a possible D match to TRBD1 (6 bases). This CDR3 contains 15 residues. Germline CDR1 is MDHEN and CDR2 is SYDVKM. Trimming removed 3 bases from V and 9 bases from J, with 20 bases in between. CDR3 sequence (DNA): TGTGCCAGCAGTTTGGGCGAACAGGGAAGGCAGAGCTACACCTTC. It codes for CASSLGEQGRQSYTF.

J is TRBJ1-5 and V is TRBV19; D unresolved. Per the germline V gene, CDR1 is LNHDA and CDR2 is SQIVND (reference sequence). This CDR3 region has 12 residues. Trimming pared 3 bases from V and 4 bases from J, leaving 4 bases between. The CDR3 is CASSMWNQPQHF. The CDR3 DNA reads TGTGCCAGTAGTATGTGGAATCAGCCCCAGCATTTT.

The rearrangement joins TRBV29-1 to TRBJ1-5; 9 bases agree with TRBD1. Trimming took 6 bases from V and 2 from J; bases not matched to a gene: 8. The CDR3 contains 15 residues. CDR1 SQVTM and CDR2 ANQGSEA come from the germline V gene. CDR3 loop: CSVSTGGGGNQPQHF. In DNA form, the CDR3 reads TGCAGCGTCTCGACAGGGGGAGGCGGCAATCAGCCCCAGCATTTT. Combining the CDR3 with reference TRBV29-1 and TRBJ1-5 gives the whole variable domain SAVISQKPSRDICQRGTSLTIQCQVDSQVTMMFWYRQQPGQSLTLIATANQGSEATYESGFVIDKFPISRPNLTFSTLTVSNMSPEDSSIYLCSVSTGGGGNQPQHFGDGTRLSIL.